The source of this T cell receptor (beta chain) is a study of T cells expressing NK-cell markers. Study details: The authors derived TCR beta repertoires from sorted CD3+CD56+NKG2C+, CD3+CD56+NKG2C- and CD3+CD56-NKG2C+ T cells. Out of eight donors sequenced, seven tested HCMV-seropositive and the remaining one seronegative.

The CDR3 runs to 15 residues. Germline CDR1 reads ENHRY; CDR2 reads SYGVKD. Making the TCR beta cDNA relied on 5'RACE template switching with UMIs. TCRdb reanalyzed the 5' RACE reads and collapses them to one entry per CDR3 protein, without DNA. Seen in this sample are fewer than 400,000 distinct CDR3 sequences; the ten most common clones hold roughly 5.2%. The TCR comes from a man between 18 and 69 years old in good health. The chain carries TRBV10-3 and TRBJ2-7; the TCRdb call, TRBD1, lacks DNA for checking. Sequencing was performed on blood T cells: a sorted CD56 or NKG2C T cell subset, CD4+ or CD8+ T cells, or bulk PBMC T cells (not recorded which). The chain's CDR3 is CANSDRDRSFYEQYF.